The rows below give T cell receptor beta chains drawn from one sample of a study of Graves' ophthalmopathy and Graves' hyperthyroidism. One entry per CDR3 protein, called by TCRdb with MiXCR from the multiplex PCR reads. The sample has roughly 480,000 distinct CDR3 sequences, approximately 15% seen once. Sequenced input: blood. The receptors stem from a young woman with Graves' ophthalmopathy. Each CDR3 is given with its conserved first and last residue. D genes are given only for firm matches. Expanded clones are given a class, and other clones once, few, many or no size at all.

D: .; size: .; V: TRBV24-1; J: TRBJ2-3; CDR3: CATSDWQKGDTQYF; DNA: TGTGCCACCAGTGATTGGCAAAAGGGCGATACGCAGTATTTT
D: TRBD2; size: many; V: TRBV7-3; J: TRBJ2-2; CDR3: CASSVTSRTGELFF; DNA: TGTGCCAGCAGCGTGACTAGCCGAACCGGGGAGCTGTTTTTT
D: .; size: many; V: TRBV12-3/TRBV12-4; J: TRBJ1-5; CDR3: CASSLGNRREQPQHF; DNA: TGTGCCAGCAGTTTAGGAAACCGGCGGGAACAGCCCCAGCATTTT
D: .; size: .; V: TRBV18; J: TRBJ2-7; CDR3: CASSSLSGVYEQYF; DNA: TGTGCCAGCTCATCGTTATCGGGGGTCTACGAGCAGTACTTC
D: TRBD2; size: many; V: TRBV27; J: TRBJ2-7; CDR3: CASSALLAGSPGEQYF; DNA: TGTGCCAGCAGTGCCCTACTAGCGGGGAGCCCCGGGGAGCAGTACTTC
D: TRBD2; size: few; V: TRBV10-3; J: TRBJ2-5; CDR3: CAISETGGRETQYF; DNA: TGTGCCATCAGTGAGACGGGGGGACGAGAGACCCAGTACTTC
D: .; size: many; V: TRBV7-6; J: TRBJ1-1; CDR3: CASSETPMNTEAFF; DNA: TGTGCCAGCAGCGAAACACCCATGAACACTGAAGCTTTCTTT
D: .; size: many; V: TRBV29-1; J: TRBJ2-7; CDR3: CSVPAPQTYEQYF; DNA: TGCAGCGTCCCTGCCCCTCAAACCTACGAGCAGTACTTC
D: .; size: few; V: TRBV11-2; J: TRBJ2-4; CDR3: CASSLVYGRSLWGNIQYF; DNA: TGTGCCAGCAGCTTAGTCTACGGACGCTCTCTGTGGGGAAACATTCAGTACTTC
D: .; size: few; V: TRBV7-3; J: TRBJ1-5; CDR3: CASIPSRSNQPQHF; DNA: TGTGCCAGCATCCCAAGCAGGAGCAATCAGCCCCAGCATTTT
D: .; size: many; V: TRBV24-1; J: TRBJ1-5; CDR3: CATSVRDGNQPQHF; DNA: TGTGCCACCAGTGTCCGGGACGGCAATCAGCCCCAGCATTTT
D: TRBD1; size: many; V: TRBV30; J: TRBJ1-6; CDR3: CAWSAVQGGNSPLHF; DNA: TGTGCCTGGAGTGCAGTCCAGGGGGGTAATTCACCCCTCCACTTT
D: .; size: many; V: TRBV12-3/TRBV12-4; J: TRBJ1-1; CDR3: CASSLVGGMNTEAFF; DNA: TGTGCCAGCAGTTTAGTGGGCGGAATGAACACTGAAGCTTTCTTT
D: .; size: .; V: TRBV12-3/TRBV12-4; J: TRBJ2-5; CDR3: CASSRDTVGQETQYF; DNA: TGTGCCAGCAGTCGAGACACGGTCGGCCAAGAGACCCAGTACTTC
D: .; size: few; V: TRBV6-1; J: TRBJ1-1; CDR3: CASWIGGPMNTEAFF; DNA: TGTGCCAGCTGGATCGGGGGCCCGATGAACACTGAAGCTTTCTTT
D: TRBD1; size: many; V: TRBV6-1; J: TRBJ2-7; CDR3: CASSGLGGTGNYEQYF; DNA: TGTGCCAGCAGTGGGCTCGGGGGGACAGGGAACTACGAGCAGTACTTC
D: .; size: .; V: TRBV6-1; J: TRBJ2-2; CDR3: CASIRTVQSGELFF; DNA: TGTGCCAGCATAAGAACTGTGCAAAGCGGGGAGCTGTTTTTT
D: .; size: few; V: TRBV2; J: TRBJ1-1; CDR3: CASIKGGRNTEAFF; DNA: TGTGCCAGCATTAAAGGGGGTCGGAACACTGAAGCTTTCTTT
D: TRBD1; size: few; V: TRBV12-3/TRBV12-4; J: TRBJ2-1; CDR3: CASTQGQANNEQFF; DNA: TGTGCCAGCACCCAGGGACAGGCGAACAATGAGCAGTTCTTC
D: .; size: many; V: TRBV6-5; J: TRBJ1-1; CDR3: CASRPELQFRTEAFF; DNA: TGTGCCAGCAGACCCGAACTTCAGTTTCGCACTGAAGCTTTCTTT
D: .; size: many; V: TRBV5-1; J: TRBJ1-2; CDR3: CASSGGYYGYTF; DNA: TGCGCCAGCAGCGGCGGGTACTATGGCTACACCTTC
D: .; size: many; V: TRBV6-1; J: TRBJ1-1; CDR3: CASSAGGASTEAFF; DNA: TGTGCCAGCAGTGCGGGGGGGGCGAGTACTGAAGCTTTCTTT
D: TRBD1; size: .; V: TRBV18; J: TRBJ1-1; CDR3: CASSPGTGGFSEAFF; DNA: TGTGCCAGCTCACCTGGGACAGGGGGCTTTTCTGAAGCTTTCTTT
D: .; size: many; V: TRBV12-3/TRBV12-4; J: TRBJ1-5; CDR3: CASSFRGGGNQPQHF; DNA: TGTGCCAGCAGTTTCAGGGGTGGCGGCAATCAGCCCCAGCATTTT
D: .; size: many; V: TRBV27; J: TRBJ2-5; CDR3: CASSLSWSGNAKTQYF; DNA: TGTGCCAGCAGTTTAAGTTGGTCAGGGAACGCGAAGACCCAGTACTTC
D: .; size: many; V: TRBV12-3/TRBV12-4; J: TRBJ2-2; CDR3: CASTSRRANTGELFF; DNA: TGTGCCAGCACTTCTAGAAGGGCGAACACCGGGGAGCTGTTTTTT
D: .; size: .; V: TRBV12-3/TRBV12-4; J: TRBJ2-5; CDR3: CASSFSEQETQYF; DNA: TGTGCCAGCAGTTTCTCGGAGCAAGAGACCCAGTACTTC
D: .; size: many; V: TRBV24-1; J: TRBJ1-2; CDR3: CATSDGGAGYTF; DNA: TGTGCCACCAGTGACGGGGGCGCTGGCTACACCTTC
D: TRBD1; size: once; V: TRBV5-1; J: TRBJ2-5; CDR3: CASSNPGTGSETQYF; DNA: TGCGCCAGCAGTAATCCTGGGACAGGGTCGGAGACCCAGTACTTC
D: .; size: .; V: TRBV19; J: TRBJ2-7; CDR3: CASSIDNRDPYEQYF; DNA: TGTGCCAGTAGTATAGATAACAGGGACCCCTACGAGCAGTACTTC
D: .; size: many; V: TRBV25-1; J: TRBJ2-2; CDR3: CASSDRIAGELFF; DNA: TGTGCCAGCAGTGACCGCATCGCCGGGGAGCTGTTTTTT
D: .; size: many; V: TRBV11-3; J: TRBJ1-1; CDR3: CASSPGTFAEAFF; DNA: TGTGCCAGCAGCCCAGGGACGTTTGCTGAAGCTTTCTTT
D: TRBD1; size: many; V: TRBV6-4; J: TRBJ1-3; CDR3: CASRPWTGEVPGPENTIYF; DNA: TGTGCCAGTCGGCCTTGGACAGGGGAAGTCCCGGGGCCTGAAAACACCATATATTTT
D: .; size: many; V: TRBV6-5; J: TRBJ1-1; CDR3: CASRPDSARDAFF; DNA: TGTGCCAGCAGACCGGACAGCGCACGGGATGCTTTCTTT
D: .; size: many; V: TRBV6-5; J: TRBJ2-7; CDR3: CASSYGGFYEQYF; DNA: TGTGCCAGCAGTTACGGGGGGTTCTACGAGCAGTACTTC
D: .; size: many; V: TRBV28; J: TRBJ1-5; CDR3: CASYLKGQPQHF; DNA: TGTGCCAGCTATTTGAAAGGTCAGCCCCAGCATTTT
D: .; size: many; V: TRBV9; J: TRBJ2-7; CDR3: CASSTRDQTGEQYF; DNA: TGTGCCAGCAGCACCCGGGACCAAACCGGCGAGCAGTACTTC
D: .; size: many; V: TRBV28; J: TRBJ1-1; CDR3: CASSLPHHQNTEAFF; DNA: TGTGCCAGCAGTCTTCCACATCACCAGAACACTGAAGCTTTCTTT
D: .; size: many; V: TRBV27; J: TRBJ1-5; CDR3: CASSVGGAGQPQHF; DNA: TGTGCCAGCAGCGTGGGGGGCGCTGGGCAGCCCCAGCATTTT
D: .; size: .; V: TRBV5-1; J: TRBJ1-5; CDR3: CASSFQFDQPQHF; DNA: TGCGCCAGCAGCTTTCAATTCGATCAGCCCCAGCATTTT
D: .; size: many; V: TRBV4-2; J: TRBJ2-5; CDR3: CASSQESRRLETQYF; DNA: TGTGCCAGCAGCCAAGAATCTAGACGTTTAGAGACCCAGTACTTC
D: .; size: many; V: TRBV6-5; J: TRBJ2-7; CDR3: CASSYGTTYEQYF; DNA: TGTGCCAGCAGTTACGGGACCACCTACGAGCAGTACTTC
D: .; size: many; V: TRBV24-1; J: TRBJ1-2; CDR3: CATSDSNYGYTF; DNA: TGTGCCACCAGTGATTCTAACTATGGCTACACCTTC
D: .; size: many; V: TRBV12-3/TRBV12-4; J: TRBJ2-7; CDR3: CASSLGHINSYEQYF; DNA: TGTGCCAGCAGCCTCGGACACATCAACTCCTACGAGCAGTACTTC
D: .; size: many; V: TRBV12-3/TRBV12-4; J: TRBJ1-2; CDR3: CASSYSQLANYGYTF; DNA: TGTGCCAGCAGTTATAGCCAGCTAGCTAACTATGGCTACACCTTC
D: TRBD2; size: many; V: TRBV7-3; J: TRBJ2-5; CDR3: CASSFGLAGSQETQYF; DNA: TGTGCCAGCAGCTTCGGACTAGCGGGAAGCCAAGAGACCCAGTACTTC